A selection of T cell receptor beta chains follows, all from one sample in a study of T cells in localized non-small cell lung cancer. TCRdb's table, derived via immunoSEQ multiplex PCR, lists solely in-frame clones and lacks some. The data hold about 1,000 clones, with about 30% observed a single time. The input for sequencing was normal lung tissue next to the tumor, taken before any cancer treatment. The receptors were sampled from a woman aged 40-69 years with stage III lung adenocarcinoma. The CDR3 runs from the conserved cysteine through the conserved F or W. The listing skips clone size in some rows; elsewhere it reads once, few, many or a size class.

cdr3_aa: CASSSRVPGTYEQYF
j_call: TRBJ2-7
cdr3_length: 15
v_call: TRBV18
clone_size: .

cdr3_aa: CASSASRPPRLYGYTF
j_call: TRBJ1-2
cdr3_length: 16
v_call: TRBV6-8
clone_size: medium-sized

cdr3_aa: CASSLGGRAMGQPQHF
j_call: TRBJ1-5
cdr3_length: 16
v_call: TRBV11-3
clone_size: few

cdr3_aa: CAWSSDRGGNQPQHF
j_call: TRBJ1-5
cdr3_length: 15
v_call: TRBV30
clone_size: few

cdr3_aa: CASSQERTANYGYTF
j_call: TRBJ1-2
cdr3_length: 15
v_call: TRBV4-1
clone_size: few

cdr3_aa: CATSRDGGNTEAFF
j_call: TRBJ1-1
cdr3_length: 14
v_call: TRBV15
clone_size: large

cdr3_aa: CASSAGTFETGELFF
j_call: TRBJ2-2
cdr3_length: 15
v_call: TRBV11-3
clone_size: large

cdr3_aa: CASSIIIGGEQFF
j_call: TRBJ2-1
cdr3_length: 13
v_call: TRBV19
clone_size: few

cdr3_aa: CASSTSGSGELFF
j_call: TRBJ2-2
cdr3_length: 13
v_call: TRBV9
clone_size: few

cdr3_aa: CASTRDPTDTQYF
j_call: TRBJ2-3
cdr3_length: 13
v_call: TRBV6-8
clone_size: .

cdr3_aa: CASSLELASSYNEQFF
j_call: TRBJ2-1
cdr3_length: 16
v_call: TRBV11-3
clone_size: few

cdr3_aa: CASSTGLSSSYNEQFF
j_call: TRBJ2-1
cdr3_length: 16
v_call: TRBV11-3
clone_size: large

cdr3_aa: CASSSRNRGPNTEAFF
j_call: TRBJ1-1
cdr3_length: 16
v_call: TRBV18
clone_size: .

cdr3_aa: CAWNTGIDTQYF
j_call: TRBJ2-3
cdr3_length: 12
v_call: TRBV30
clone_size: .